The source of this TCR beta chain is a study of early T cells in non-severe SARS-CoV-2 infection. Study at large: Sequencing was performed on bulk RNA from unsorted whole blood, leaving chains unpaired. Whole-study results and caveats: The study's VDJdb matching favored anti-spike CD8 responses and missed private and CD4 specificities.

Germline V CDR1 and CDR2: SGHVS, FNYEAQ. Trimming took 3 bases from V and 0 from J, leaving 5 bases between them. The CDR3 loop spans 14 amino acids. This clonotype came up once. Its matching antigen is unknown. This may be a read error: a much more frequent sequence differs by one nucleotide. Researchers attached unique molecular identifiers to individual cDNA molecules. Each CDR3 protein gets one entry after TCRdb re-called the 5' RACE reads with MiXCR. The sample shows about 64,000 distinct CDR3 sequences, under 15% of them seen only once. Sequencing used whole blood. The receptor was isolated from an adult who was a healthcare worker with PCR-confirmed SARS-CoV-2 infection or an uninfected control (not recorded which). J is TRBJ2-2 and V is TRBV7-6; no firm D call. In DNA form, the CDR3 reads TGTGCCAGCAGCTTTCTTGCGAACACCGGGGAGCTGTTTTTT. It codes for CASSFLANTGELFF.